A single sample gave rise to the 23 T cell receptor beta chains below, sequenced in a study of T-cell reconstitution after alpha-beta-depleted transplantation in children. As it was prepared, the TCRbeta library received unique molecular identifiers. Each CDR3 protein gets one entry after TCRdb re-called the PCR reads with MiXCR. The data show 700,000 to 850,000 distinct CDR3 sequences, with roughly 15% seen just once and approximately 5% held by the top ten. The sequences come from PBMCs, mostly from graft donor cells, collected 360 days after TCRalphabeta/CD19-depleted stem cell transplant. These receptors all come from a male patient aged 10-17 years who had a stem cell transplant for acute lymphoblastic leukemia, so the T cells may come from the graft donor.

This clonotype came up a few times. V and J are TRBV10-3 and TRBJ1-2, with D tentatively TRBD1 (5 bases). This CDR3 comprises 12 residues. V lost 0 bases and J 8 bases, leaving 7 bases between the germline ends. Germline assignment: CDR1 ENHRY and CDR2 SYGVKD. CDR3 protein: CAISESRTGYTF. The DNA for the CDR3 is TGTGCCATCAGTGAGTCGAGGACAGGCTACACCTTC.

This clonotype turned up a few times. The CDR3 sequence: CASSYRTGGNEQFF. The DNA of the CDR3 is TGTGCCAGCAGCTACCGGACAGGGGGCAATGAGCAGTTCTTC. The chain couples TRBV13 to TRBJ2-1; TRBD1 matches at 10 bases. The CDR3 is made up of 14 amino acids. V was pared by 4 bases and J by 6 bases, with 3 bases of the junction left unmatched. Germline V lookup: CDR1 PRHDT, CDR2 FYEKMQ (reference sequence).

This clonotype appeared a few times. The CDR3, as DNA: TGTGCCAGCAGTTATACAGGGGAGGGTCAGCCCCAGCATTTT. Amino acids: CASSYTGEGQPQHF. This chain uses TRBV7-9 with TRBJ1-5, with TRBD1 matching 7 bases. Germline V CDR1 and CDR2: SEHNR, FQNEAQ (reference sequence). The CDR3 has 14 amino acids. Trimming took 6 bases from V and 6 from J; bases not matched to a gene: 8.

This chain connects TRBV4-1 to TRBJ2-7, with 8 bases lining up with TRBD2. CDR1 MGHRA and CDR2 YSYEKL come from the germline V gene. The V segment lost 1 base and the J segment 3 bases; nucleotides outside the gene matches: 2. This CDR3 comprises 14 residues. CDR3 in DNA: TGCGCCAGCAGCCAAGCGGGGGGGGTCTACGAGCAGTACTTC. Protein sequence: CASSQAGGVYEQYF.

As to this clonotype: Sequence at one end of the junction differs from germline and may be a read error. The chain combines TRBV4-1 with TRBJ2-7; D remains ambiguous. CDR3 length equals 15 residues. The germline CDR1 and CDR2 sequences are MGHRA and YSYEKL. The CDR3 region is CASSQDPYLSYGQYF. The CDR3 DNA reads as TGCGCCAGCAGCCAAGATCCCTATTTATCCTACGGGCAGTACTTC.

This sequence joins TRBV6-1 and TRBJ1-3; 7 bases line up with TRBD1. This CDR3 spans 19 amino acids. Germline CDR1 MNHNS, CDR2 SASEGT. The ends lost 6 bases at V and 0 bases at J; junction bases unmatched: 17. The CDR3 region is CASRAAGQRYDRSGNTIYF. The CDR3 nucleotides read TGTGCCAGCAGGGCGGCGGGACAGCGCTATGACCGCTCTGGAAACACCATATATTTT.

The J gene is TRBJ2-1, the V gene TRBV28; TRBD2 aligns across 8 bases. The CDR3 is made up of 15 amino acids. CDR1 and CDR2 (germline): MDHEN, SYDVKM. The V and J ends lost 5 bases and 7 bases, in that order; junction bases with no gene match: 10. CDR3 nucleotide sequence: TGTGCCAGCAGTCCCCGCAGCGGGAGCCAGAATGAGCAGTTCTTC. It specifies CASSPRSGSQNEQFF.

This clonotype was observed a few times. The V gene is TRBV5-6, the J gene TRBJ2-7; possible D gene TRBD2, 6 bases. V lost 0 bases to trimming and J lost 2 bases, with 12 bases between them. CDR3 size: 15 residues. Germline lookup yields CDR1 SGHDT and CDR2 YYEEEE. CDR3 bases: TGTGCCAGCAGCTTGGGTTTTAGCGGAACCTACGAGCAGTACTTC. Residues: CASSLGFSGTYEQYF.

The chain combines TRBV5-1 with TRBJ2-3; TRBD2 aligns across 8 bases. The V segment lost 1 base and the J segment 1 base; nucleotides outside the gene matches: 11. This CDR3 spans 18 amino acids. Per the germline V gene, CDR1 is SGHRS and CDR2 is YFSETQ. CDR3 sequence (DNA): TGCGCCAGCAGCTTGCGGCCCGGGGGTAGCGGGGGCACAGATACGCAGTATTTT. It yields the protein CASSLRPGGSGGTDTQYF.

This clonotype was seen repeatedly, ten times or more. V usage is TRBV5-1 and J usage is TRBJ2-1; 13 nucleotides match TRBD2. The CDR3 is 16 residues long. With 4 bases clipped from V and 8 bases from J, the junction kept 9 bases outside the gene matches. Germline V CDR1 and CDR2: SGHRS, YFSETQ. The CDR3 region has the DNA TGCGCCAGCAGCCCGACCTGGACTAGCGGGAGAGATGAGCAGTTCTTC. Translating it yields CASSPTWTSGRDEQFF.

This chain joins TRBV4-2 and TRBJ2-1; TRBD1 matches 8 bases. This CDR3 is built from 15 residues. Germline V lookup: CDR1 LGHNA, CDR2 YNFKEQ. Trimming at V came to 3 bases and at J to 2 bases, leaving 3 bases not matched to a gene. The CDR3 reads CASSQTGAPYNEQFF. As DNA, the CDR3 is TGTGCCAGCAGCCAGACAGGGGCACCCTACAATGAGCAGTTCTTC.

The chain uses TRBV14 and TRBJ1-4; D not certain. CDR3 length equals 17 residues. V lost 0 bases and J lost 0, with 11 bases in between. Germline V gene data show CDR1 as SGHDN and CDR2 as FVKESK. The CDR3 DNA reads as TGTGCCAGCAGCCAAGATCATCGGCGAGCAACTAATGAAAAACTGTTTTTT. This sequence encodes CASSQDHRRATNEKLFF.

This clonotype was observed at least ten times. CDR3 in DNA: TGTGCCAGCAGTTTATCGACAGCTTACGAGCAGTACTTC. This encodes CASSLSTAYEQYF. The chain combines TRBV27 with TRBJ2-7; D is perhaps TRBD1 (5 bases). This CDR3 has 13 residues. Germline-derived CDR1 and CDR2 are MNHEY and SMNVEV (reference sequence). Trimming shortened V by 0 bases and J by 4 bases, and 7 bases separated the two germline ends.

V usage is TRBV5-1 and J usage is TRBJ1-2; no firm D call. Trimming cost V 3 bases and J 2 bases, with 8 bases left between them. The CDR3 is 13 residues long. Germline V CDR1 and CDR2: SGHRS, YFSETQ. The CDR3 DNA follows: TGCGCCAGCAGCTCCACCATAAACTATGGCTACACCTTC. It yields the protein CASSSTINYGYTF.

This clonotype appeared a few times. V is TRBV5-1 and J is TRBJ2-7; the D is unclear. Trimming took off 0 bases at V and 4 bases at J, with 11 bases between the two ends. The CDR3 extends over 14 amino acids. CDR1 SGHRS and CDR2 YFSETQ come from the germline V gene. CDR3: CASSLVSSFYEQYF. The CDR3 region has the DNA TGCGCCAGCAGCTTGGTGTCCTCCTTTTACGAGCAGTACTTC.

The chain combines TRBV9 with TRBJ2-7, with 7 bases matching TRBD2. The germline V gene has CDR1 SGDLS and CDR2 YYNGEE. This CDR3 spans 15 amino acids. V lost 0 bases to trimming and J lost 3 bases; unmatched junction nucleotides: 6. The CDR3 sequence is CASSVVGEGDYEQYF. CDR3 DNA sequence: TGTGCCAGCAGCGTAGTGGGGGAGGGCGACTACGAGCAGTACTTC. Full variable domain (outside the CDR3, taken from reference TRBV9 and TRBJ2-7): DSGVTQTPKHLITATGQRVTLRCSPRSGDLSVYWYQQSLDQGLQFLIQYYNGEERAKGNILERFSAQQFPDLHSELNLSSLELGDSALYFCASSVVGEGDYEQYFGPGTRLTVT.

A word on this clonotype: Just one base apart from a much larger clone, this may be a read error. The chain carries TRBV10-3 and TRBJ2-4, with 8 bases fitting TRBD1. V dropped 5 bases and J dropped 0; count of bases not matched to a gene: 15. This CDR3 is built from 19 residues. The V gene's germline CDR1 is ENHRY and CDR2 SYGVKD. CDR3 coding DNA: TGTGCCATCAGTCTTGGACAGGGACTCCAAACTTTAGCCAAAAACATTCAGTACTTC. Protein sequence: CAISLGQGLQTLAKNIQYF.

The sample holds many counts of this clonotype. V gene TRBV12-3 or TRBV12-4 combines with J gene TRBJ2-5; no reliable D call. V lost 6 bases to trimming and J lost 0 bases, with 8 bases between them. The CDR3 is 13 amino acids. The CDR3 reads CASSPTDQETQYF. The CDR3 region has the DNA TGTGCCAGCAGCCCAACAGACCAAGAGACCCAGTACTTC.

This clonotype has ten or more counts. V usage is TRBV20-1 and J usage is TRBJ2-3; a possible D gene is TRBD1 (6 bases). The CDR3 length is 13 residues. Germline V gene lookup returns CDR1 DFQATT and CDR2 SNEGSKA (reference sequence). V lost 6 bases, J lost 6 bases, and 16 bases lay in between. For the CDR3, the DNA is TGCAGTGCCGGCCAGGGGCGGACGGATACGCAGTATTTT. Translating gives CSAGQGRTDTQYF.

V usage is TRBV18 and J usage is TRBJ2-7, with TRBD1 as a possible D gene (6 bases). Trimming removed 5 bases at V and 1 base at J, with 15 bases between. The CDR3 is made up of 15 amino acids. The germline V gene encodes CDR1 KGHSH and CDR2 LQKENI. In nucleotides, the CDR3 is TGTGCCAGCTCATGGACAGCCACCATGTCCTACGAGCAGTACTTC. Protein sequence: CASSWTATMSYEQYF.

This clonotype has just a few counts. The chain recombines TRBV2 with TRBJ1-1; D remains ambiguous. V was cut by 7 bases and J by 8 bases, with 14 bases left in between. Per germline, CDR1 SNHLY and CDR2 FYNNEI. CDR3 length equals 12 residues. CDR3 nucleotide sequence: TGTGCCAGCATTATGCCCCCGGTCGAAGCTTTCTTT. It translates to CASIMPPVEAFF.

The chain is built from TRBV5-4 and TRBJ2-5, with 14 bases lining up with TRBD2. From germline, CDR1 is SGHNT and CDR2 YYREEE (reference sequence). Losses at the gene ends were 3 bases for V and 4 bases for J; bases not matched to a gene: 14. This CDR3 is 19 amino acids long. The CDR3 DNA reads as TGTGCCAGCAGCTCCTTGTTGACTAGCGGGAGGGCAACGGGAGAGACCCAGTACTTC. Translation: CASSSLLTSGRATGETQYF.

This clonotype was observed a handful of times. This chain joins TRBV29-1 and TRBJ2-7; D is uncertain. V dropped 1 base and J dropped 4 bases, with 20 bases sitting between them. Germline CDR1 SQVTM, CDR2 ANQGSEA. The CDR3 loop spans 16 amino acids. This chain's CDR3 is CSVEGFVGIARYEQYF. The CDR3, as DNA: TGCAGCGTTGAAGGATTTGTAGGGATAGCTCGGTACGAGCAGTACTTC.